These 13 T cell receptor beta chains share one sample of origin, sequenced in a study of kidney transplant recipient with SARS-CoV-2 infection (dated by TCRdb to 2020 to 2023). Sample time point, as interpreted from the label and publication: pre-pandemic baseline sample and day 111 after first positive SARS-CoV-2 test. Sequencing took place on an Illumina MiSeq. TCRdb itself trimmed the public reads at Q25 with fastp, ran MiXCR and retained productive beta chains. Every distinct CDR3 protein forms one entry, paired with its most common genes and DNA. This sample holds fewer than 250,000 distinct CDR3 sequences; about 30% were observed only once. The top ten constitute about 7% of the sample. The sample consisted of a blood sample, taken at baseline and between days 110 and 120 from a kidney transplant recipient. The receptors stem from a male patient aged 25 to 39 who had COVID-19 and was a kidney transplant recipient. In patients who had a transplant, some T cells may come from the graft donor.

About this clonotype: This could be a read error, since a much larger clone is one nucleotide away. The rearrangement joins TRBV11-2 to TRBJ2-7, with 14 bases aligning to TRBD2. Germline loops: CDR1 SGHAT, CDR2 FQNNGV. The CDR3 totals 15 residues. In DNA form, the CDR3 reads TGTGCCAGCAGCGGGACTAGCGGGAGTTTCTACGAGCGGTACTTC. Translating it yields CASSGTSGSFYERYF.

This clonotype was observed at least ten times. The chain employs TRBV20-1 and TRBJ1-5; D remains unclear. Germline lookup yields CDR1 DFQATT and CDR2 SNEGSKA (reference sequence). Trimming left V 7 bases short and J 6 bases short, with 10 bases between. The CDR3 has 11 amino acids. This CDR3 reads CSVGSSQPQHF. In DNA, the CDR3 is TGCAGTGTAGGGAGTAGTCAGCCCCAGCATTTT.

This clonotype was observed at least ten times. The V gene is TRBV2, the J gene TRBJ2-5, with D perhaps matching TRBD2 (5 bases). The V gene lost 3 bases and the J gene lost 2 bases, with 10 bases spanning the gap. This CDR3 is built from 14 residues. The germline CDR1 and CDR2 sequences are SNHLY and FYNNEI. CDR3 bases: TGTGCCAGCAGTGACAAGCGGATACAAGAGACCCAGTACTTC. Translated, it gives CASSDKRIQETQYF.

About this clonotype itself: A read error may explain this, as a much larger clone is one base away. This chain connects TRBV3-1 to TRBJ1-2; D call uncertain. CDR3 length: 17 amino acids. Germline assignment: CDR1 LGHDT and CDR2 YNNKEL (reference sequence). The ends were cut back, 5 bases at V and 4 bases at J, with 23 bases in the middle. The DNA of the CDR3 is TGTGCCAGCAGCGACGGGTACACCCTTCGAAAGGCCTATGGCTACACCTTC. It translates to CASSDGYTLRKAYGYTF.

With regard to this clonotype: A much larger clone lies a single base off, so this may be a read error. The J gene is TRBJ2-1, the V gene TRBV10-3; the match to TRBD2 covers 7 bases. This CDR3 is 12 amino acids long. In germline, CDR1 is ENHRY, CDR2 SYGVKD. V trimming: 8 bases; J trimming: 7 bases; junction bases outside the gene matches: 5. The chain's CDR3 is CAIWGEGNEQFF. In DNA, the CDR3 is TGTGCCATCTGGGGGGAGGGTAATGAGCAGTTCTTC.

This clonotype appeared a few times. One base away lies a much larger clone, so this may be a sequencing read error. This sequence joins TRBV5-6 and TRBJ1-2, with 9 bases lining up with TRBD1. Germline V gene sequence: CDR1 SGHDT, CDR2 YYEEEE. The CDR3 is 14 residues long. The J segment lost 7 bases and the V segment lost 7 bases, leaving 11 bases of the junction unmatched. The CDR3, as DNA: TGTGCCAGCGGCCCCGGGACAGGGTATCGTGGCTACACCTTC. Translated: CASGPGTGYRGYTF.

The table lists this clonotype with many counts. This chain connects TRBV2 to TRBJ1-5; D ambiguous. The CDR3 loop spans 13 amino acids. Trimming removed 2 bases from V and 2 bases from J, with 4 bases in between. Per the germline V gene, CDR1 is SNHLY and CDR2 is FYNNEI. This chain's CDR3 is CASSEFRNQPQHF. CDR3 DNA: TGTGCCAGCAGTGAATTCCGCAATCAGCCCCAGCATTTT.

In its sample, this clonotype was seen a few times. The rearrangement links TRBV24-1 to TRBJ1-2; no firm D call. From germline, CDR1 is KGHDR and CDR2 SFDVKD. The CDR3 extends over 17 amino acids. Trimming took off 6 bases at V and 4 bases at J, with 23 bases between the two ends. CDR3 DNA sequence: TGTGCCACCAGTACGATTATTAGTACCAGAAAGACCTATGGCTACACCTTC. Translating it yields CATSTIISTRKTYGYTF.

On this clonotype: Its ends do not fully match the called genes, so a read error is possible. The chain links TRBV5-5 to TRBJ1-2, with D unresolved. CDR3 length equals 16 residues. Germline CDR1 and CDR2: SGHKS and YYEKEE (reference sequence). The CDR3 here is CTSSHSVSRKTYGYTF. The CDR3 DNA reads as TGTACCAGCAGTCATAGTGTCTCGCGAAAGACCTATGGCTACACCTTC.

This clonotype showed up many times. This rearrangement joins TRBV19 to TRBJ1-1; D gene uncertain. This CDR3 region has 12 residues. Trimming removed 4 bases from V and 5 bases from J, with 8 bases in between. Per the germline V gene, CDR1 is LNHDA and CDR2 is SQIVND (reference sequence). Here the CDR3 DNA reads TGTGCCAGTAGTAATTGGGGAACTGAAGCTTTCTTT. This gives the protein CASSNWGTEAFF. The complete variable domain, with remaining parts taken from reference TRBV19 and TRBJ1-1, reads DGGITQSPKYLFRKEGQNVTLSCEQNLNHDAMYWYRQDPGQGLRLIYYSQIVNDFQKGDIAEGYSVSREKKESFPLTVTSAQKNPTAFYLCASSNWGTEAFFGQGTRLTVV.

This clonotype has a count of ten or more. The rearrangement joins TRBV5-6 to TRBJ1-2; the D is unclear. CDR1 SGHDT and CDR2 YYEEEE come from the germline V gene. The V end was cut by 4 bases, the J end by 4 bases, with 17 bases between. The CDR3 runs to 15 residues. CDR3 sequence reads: CASSPLDRDLYGYTF. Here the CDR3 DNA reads TGTGCCAGCAGCCCGCTGGACCGAGACCTCTATGGCTACACCTTC.

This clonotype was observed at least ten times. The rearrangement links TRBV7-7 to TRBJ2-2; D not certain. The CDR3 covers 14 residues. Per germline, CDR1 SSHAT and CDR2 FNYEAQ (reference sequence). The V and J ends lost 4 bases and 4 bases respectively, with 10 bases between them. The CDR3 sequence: CASSSQLGTGELFF. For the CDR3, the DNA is TGTGCCAGCAGCTCACAACTGGGCACCGGGGAGCTGTTTTTT.

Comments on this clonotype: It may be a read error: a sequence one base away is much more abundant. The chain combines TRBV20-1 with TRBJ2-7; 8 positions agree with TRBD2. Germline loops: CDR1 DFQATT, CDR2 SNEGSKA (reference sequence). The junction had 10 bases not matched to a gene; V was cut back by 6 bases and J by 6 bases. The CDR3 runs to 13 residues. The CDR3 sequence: CSAQSGSGGEQYF. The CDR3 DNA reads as TGCAGTGCCCAGAGCGGGAGTGGTGGCGAGCAGTACTTC.